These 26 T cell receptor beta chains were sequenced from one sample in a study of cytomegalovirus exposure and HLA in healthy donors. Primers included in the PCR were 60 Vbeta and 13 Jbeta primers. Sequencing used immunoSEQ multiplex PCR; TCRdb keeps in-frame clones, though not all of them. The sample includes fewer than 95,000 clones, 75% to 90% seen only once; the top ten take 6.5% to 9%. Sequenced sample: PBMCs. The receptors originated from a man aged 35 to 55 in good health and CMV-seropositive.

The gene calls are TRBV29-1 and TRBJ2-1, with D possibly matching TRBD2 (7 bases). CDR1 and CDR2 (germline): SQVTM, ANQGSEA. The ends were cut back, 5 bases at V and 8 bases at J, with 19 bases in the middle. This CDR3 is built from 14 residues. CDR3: CSVHWGAGVDEQFF. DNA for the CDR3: TGCAGCGTTCATTGGGGGGCGGGAGTGGATGAGCAGTTCTTC.

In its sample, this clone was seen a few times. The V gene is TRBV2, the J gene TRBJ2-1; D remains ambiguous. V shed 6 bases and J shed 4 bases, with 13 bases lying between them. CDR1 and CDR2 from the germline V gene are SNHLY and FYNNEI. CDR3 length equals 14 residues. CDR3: CASSLAAEYNEQFF. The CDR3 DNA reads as TGTGCCAGCAGCTTAGCCGCGGAATACAATGAGCAGTTCTTC.

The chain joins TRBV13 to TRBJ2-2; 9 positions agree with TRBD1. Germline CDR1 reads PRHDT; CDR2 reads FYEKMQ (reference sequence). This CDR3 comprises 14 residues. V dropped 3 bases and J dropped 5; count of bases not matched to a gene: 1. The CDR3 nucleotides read TGTGCCAGCAGCTTCGGGACAGGGACCGGGGAGCTGTTTTTT. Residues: CASSFGTGTGELFF. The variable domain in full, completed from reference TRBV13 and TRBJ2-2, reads AAGVIQSPRHLIKEKRETATLKCYPIPRHDTVYWYQQGPGQDPQFLISFYEKMQSDKGSIPDRFSAQQFSDYHSELNMSSLELGDSALYFCASSFGTGTGELFFGEGSRLTVL.

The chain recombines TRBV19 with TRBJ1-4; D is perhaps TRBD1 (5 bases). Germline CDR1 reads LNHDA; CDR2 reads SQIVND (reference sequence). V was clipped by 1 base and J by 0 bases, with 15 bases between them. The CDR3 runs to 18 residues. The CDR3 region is CASSIGPPWGATNEKLFF. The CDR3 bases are TGTGCCAGTAGTATAGGTCCCCCTTGGGGGGCAACTAATGAAAAACTGTTTTTT.

The DNA of the CDR3 is TGTGCCAGCAGCTTCGGACAAGTAGGCGCCGGGGAGCTGTTTTTT. Translated, it gives CASSFGQVGAGELFF. J is TRBJ2-2 and V is TRBV7-6; a possible D gene is TRBD1 (5 bases). CDR3 size: 15 residues. In germline, CDR1 is SGHVS, CDR2 FNYEAQ. Trimming cost V 3 bases and J 6 bases, with 14 bases left between them. Variable domain in full (rest from reference TRBV7-6 and TRBJ2-2): GAGVSQSPRYKVTKRGQDVALRCDPISGHVSLYWYRQALGQGPEFLTYFNYEAQQDKSGLPNDRFSAERPEGSISTLTIQRTEQRDSAMYRCASSFGQVGAGELFFGEGSRLTVL.

The CDR3 loop is CASSTGQGFTYEQYF. In DNA, the CDR3 is TGTGCCAGCAGTACCGGACAGGGGTTTACCTACGAGCAGTACTTC. The chain carries TRBV7-9 and TRBJ2-7; TRBD1 agrees at 9 bases. This CDR3 comprises 15 residues. Germline CDR1 is SEHNR and CDR2 is FQNEAQ (reference sequence). V gave up 6 bases and J gave up 2 bases; unmatched junction bases: 8.

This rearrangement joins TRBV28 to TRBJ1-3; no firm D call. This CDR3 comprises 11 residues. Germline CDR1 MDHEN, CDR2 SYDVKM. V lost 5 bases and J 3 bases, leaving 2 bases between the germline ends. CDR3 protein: CASSLGNTIYF. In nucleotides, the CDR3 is TGTGCCAGCAGTCTTGGAAACACCATATATTTT.

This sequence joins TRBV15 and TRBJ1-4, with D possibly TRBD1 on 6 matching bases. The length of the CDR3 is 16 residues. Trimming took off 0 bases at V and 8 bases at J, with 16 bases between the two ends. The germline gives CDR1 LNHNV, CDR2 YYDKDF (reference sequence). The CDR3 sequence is CATSREHREEGEKLFF. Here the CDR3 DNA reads TGTGCCACCAGCAGAGAGCACAGGGAAGAGGGGGAAAAACTGTTTTTT.

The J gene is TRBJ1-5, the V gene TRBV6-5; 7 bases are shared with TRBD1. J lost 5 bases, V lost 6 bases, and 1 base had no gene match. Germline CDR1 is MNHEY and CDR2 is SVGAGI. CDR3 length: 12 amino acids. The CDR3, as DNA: TGTGCCAGCAGAACAGGGGATCAGCCCCAGCATTTT. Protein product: CASRTGDQPQHF.

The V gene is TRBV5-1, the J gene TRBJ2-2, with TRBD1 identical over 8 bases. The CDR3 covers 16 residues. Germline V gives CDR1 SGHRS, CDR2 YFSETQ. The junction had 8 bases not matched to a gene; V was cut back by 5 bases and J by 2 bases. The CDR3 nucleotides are TGCGCCAGCAGTCCGGGGACAGGTGGAAACACCGGGGAGCTGTTTTTT. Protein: CASSPGTGGNTGELFF.

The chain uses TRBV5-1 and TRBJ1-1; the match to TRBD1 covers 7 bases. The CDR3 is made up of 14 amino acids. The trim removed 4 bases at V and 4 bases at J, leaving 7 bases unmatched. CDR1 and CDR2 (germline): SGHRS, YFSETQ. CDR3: CASSIHRGFTEAFF. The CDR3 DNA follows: TGCGCCAGCAGCATCCACAGGGGCTTCACTGAAGCTTTCTTT.

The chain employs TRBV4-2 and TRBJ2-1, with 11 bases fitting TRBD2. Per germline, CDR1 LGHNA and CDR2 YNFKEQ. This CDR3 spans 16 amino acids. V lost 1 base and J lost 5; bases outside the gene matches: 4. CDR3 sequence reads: CASSQAGTSGDNEQFF. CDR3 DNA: TGTGCCAGCAGCCAAGCTGGGACTAGCGGAGACAATGAGCAGTTCTTC.

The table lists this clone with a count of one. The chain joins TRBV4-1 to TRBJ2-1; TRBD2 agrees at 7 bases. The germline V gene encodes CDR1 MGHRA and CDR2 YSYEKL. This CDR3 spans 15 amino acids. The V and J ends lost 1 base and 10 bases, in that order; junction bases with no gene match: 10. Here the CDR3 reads CASSQGASGFGEQFF. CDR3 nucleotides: TGCGCCAGCAGCCAAGGGGCTAGCGGCTTCGGGGAGCAGTTCTTC.

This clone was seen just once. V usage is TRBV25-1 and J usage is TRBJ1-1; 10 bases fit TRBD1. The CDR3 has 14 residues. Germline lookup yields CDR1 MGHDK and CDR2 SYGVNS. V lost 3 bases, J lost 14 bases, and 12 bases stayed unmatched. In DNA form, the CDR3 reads TGTGCCAGCAGTGAGAGCGGACAGGGGGGATTTTCGTTCTTT. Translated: CASSESGQGGFSFF.

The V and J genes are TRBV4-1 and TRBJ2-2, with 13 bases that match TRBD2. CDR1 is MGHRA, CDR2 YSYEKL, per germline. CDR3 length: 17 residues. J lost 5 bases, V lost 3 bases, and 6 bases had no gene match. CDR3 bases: TGCGCCAGCAGCCACGGACTAGCGGGAGCTAGTACCGGGGAGCTGTTTTTT. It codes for CASSHGLAGASTGELFF.

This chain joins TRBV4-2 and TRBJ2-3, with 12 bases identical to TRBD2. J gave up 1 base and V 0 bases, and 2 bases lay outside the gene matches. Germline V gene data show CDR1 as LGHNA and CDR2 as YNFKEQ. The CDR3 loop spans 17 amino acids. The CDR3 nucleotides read TGTGCCAGCAGCCAAGATAGGACTAGCGGGGGCACAGATACGCAGTATTTT. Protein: CASSQDRTSGGTDTQYF.

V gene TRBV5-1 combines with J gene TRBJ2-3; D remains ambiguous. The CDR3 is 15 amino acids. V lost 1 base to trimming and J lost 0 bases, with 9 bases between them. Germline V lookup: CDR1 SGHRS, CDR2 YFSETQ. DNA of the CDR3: TGCGCCAGCAGCTTGTCGTCTAGAAGCACAGATACGCAGTATTTT. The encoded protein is CASSLSSRSTDTQYF.

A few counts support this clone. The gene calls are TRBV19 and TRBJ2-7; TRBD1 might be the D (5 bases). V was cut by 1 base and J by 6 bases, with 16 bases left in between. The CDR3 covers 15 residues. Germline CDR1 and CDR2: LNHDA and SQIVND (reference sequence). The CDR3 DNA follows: TGTGCCAGTAGTATAGGAACAGGTTATGGGTCCGAGCAGTACTTC. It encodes CASSIGTGYGSEQYF.

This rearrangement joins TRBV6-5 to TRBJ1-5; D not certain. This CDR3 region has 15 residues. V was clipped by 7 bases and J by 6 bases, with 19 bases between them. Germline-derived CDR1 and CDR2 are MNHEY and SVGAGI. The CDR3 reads CASTFPAVPGQPQHF. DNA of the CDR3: TGTGCCAGCACCTTCCCGGCGGTCCCCGGTCAGCCCCAGCATTTT.

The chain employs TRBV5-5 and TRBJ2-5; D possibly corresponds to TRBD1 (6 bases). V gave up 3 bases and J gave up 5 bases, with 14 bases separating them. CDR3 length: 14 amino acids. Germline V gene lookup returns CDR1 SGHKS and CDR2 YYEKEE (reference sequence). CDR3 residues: CASSSQGGGETQYF. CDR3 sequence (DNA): TGTGCCAGCAGCTCACAGGGTGGCGGGGAGACCCAGTACTTC.

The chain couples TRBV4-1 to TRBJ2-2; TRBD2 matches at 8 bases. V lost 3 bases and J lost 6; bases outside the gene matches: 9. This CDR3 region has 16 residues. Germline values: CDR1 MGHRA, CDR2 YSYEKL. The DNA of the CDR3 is TGCGCCAGCAGCCAGGCCTCGGGGGGGGCCGCCGGGGAGCTGTTTTTT. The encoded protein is CASSQASGGAAGELFF.

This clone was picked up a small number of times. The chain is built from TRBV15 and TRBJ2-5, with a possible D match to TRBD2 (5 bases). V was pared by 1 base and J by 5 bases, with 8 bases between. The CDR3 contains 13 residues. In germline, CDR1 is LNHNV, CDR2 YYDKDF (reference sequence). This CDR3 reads CATSRAEVETQYF. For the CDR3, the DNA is TGTGCCACCAGCAGAGCGGAGGTGGAGACCCAGTACTTC.

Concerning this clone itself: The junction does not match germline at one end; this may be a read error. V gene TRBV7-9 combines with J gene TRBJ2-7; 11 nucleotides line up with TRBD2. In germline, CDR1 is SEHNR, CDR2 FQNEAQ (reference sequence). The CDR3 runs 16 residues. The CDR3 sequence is CSSSLVAGGPAYEQYF. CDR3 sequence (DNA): TGTTCCAGCAGCTTAGTAGCGGGAGGGCCGGCCTACGAGCAGTACTTC.

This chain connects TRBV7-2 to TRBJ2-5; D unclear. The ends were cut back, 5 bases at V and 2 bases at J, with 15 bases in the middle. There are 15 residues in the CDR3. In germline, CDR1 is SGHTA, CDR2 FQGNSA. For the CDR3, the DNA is TGTGCCAGCAGCCCAAAGAAGAGATCTCAAGAGACCCAGTACTTC. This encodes CASSPKKRSQETQYF.

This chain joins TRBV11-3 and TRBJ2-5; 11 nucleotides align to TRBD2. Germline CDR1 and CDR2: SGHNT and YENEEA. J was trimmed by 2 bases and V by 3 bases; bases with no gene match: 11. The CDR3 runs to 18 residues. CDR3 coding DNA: TGTGCCAGCAGCTTTCCTACTAGCGGGGGCCCTTCTCAAGAGACCCAGTACTTC. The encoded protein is CASSFPTSGGPSQETQYF. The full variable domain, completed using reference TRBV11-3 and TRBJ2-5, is EAGVVQSPRYKIIEKKQPVAFWCNPISGHNTLYWYLQNLGQGPELLIRYENEEAVDDSQLPKDRFSAERLKGVDSTLKIQPAELGDSAVYLCASSFPTSGGPSQETQYFGPGTRLLVL.

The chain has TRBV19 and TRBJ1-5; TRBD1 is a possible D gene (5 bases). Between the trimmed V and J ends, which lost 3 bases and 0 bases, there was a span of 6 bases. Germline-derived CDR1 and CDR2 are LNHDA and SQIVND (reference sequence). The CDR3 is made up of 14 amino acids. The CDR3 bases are TGTGCCAGTAGTATCAGGGATAGCAATCAGCCCCAGCATTTT. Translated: CASSIRDSNQPQHF.